Presented here are 15 T cell receptor beta chains from one specimen sequenced in a study of lymphopenia after photon versus proton radiotherapy. This table comes from immunoSEQ multiplex PCR, and its TCRdb copy is limited to in-frame clones, with some not included. The data show tens of thousands of clones, over 75% seen once. The source was peripheral blood, collected from a patient treated with photon-based radiotherapy. Receptors originate from a middle-aged man with gastric cancer.

This clone was recorded only once. J is TRBJ1-1 and V is TRBV20-1; D remains ambiguous. V lost 8 bases and J 2 bases, leaving 9 bases between the germline ends. CDR1 is DFQATT and CDR2 is SNEGSKA in the germline V gene (reference sequence). The CDR3 is 11 amino acids. CDR3 residues: CSCRFNTEAFF. In nucleotides, the CDR3 is TGCAGTTGTCGGTTTAACACTGAAGCTTTCTTT.

In its sample, this clone was seen once. V usage is TRBV9 and J usage is TRBJ2-5; TRBD1 might be the D (6 bases). Trimming cost V 0 bases and J 0 bases, with 9 bases left between them. This CDR3 has 15 residues. Germline V gives CDR1 SGDLS, CDR2 YYNGEE. CDR3: CASSVGTVYQETQYF. CDR3 coding DNA: TGTGCCAGCAGCGTAGGGACAGTGTACCAAGAGACCCAGTACTTC.

The chain employs TRBV11-2 and TRBJ2-3; D is unresolved. The V and J ends lost 0 bases and 4 bases respectively, with 2 bases between them. This CDR3 spans 12 amino acids. Germline values: CDR1 SGHAT, CDR2 FQNNGV. The CDR3 DNA sequence: TGTGCCAGCAGCTTAGAGGCAGATACGCAGTATTTT. This codes for CASSLEADTQYF.

The rearrangement links TRBV6-5 to TRBJ1-4, with D hard to call. Germline-derived CDR1 and CDR2 are MNHEY and SVGAGI. V lost 5 bases and J lost 3, with 13 bases in between. This CDR3 is 15 amino acids long. The CDR3, as DNA: TGTGCCAGCAGTCTAGGCGGGAGGGCTAATGAAAAACTGTTTTTT. It yields the protein CASSLGGRANEKLFF.

In DNA form, the CDR3 reads TGTGCCAGTAGCGGGACACGGGGGGAGACCCAGTACTTC. Its translation: CASSGTRGETQYF. The chain links TRBV19 to TRBJ2-5; either TRBD1 or TRBD2 may fit D (6 bases each). This CDR3 contains 13 residues. Germline loops: CDR1 LNHDA, CDR2 SQIVND (reference sequence). Deletions cut 6 bases from V and 5 bases from J, with 13 bases between.

This chain joins TRBV4-1 and TRBJ2-1; no clear D. The CDR3 runs 13 residues. Trimming pared 2 bases from V and 5 bases from J, leaving 7 bases between. Germline values: CDR1 MGHRA, CDR2 YSYEKL. The CDR3 loop is CASSQNNNNEQFF. The CDR3 DNA is TGCGCCAGCAGCCAAAACAACAACAATGAGCAGTTCTTC.

This sequence joins TRBV19 and TRBJ2-7; D uncertain. Trimming took off 6 bases at V and 1 base at J, with 13 bases between the two ends. This CDR3 spans 14 amino acids. Germline V gives CDR1 LNHDA, CDR2 SQIVND (reference sequence). The CDR3 bases are TGTGCCAGTAGGAAACAAGAAACTTCCTACGAGCAGTACTTC. It is translated as CASRKQETSYEQYF.

The chain links TRBV4-3 to TRBJ2-3; 12 bases are a match to TRBD1. The CDR3 contains 16 residues. From germline, CDR1 is LGHNA and CDR2 YSLEER. V gave up 4 bases and J gave up 0 bases; unmatched junction bases: 2. The CDR3 DNA is TGCGCCAGCAGCCGGGGACAGGGGGCTAGCACAGATACGCAGTATTTT. Translation gives CASSRGQGASTDTQYF.

The chain recombines TRBV5-4 with TRBJ2-7; 7 nucleotides align to TRBD1. Trimming took 7 bases from V and 7 from J; bases not matched to a gene: 11. The V gene's germline CDR1 is SGHNT and CDR2 YYREEE (reference sequence). This CDR3 comprises 13 residues. CDR3 nucleotide sequence: TGTGCCAGCGGACAGGTCTCGTTGAAAGAGCAGTACTTC. Translation: CASGQVSLKEQYF. The full variable domain, in which reference TRBV5-4 and TRBJ2-7 provide the parts outside the CDR3, is ETGVTQSPTHLIKTRGQQVTLRCSSQSGHNTVSWYQQALGQGPQFIFQYYREEENGRGNFPPRFSGLQFPNYSSELNVNALELDDSALYLCASGQVSLKEQYFGPGTRLTVT.

The CDR3 nucleotides are TGTGCCAGCAGTTTAGGCGACAGGGGGAACACCGGGGAGCTGTTTTTT. This encodes CASSLGDRGNTGELFF. The chain employs TRBV27 and TRBJ2-2, with TRBD1 identical over 8 bases. The CDR3 runs to 16 residues. J lost 1 base, V lost 2 bases, and 3 bases had no gene match. In germline, CDR1 is MNHEY, CDR2 SMNVEV (reference sequence).

The chain links TRBV5-5 to TRBJ1-6; 11 bases line up with TRBD1. Per germline, CDR1 SGHKS and CDR2 YYEKEE (reference sequence). With 6 bases clipped from V and 6 bases from J, the junction kept 5 bases outside the gene matches. The CDR3 spans 15 residues. CDR3: CASTLGQGANSPLHF. The DNA of the CDR3 is TGTGCCAGCACCCTAGGACAGGGGGCTAATTCACCCCTCCACTTT.

V gene TRBV7-2 combines with J gene TRBJ1-1; 7 bases agree with TRBD1. Germline V gene lookup returns CDR1 SGHTA and CDR2 FQGNSA. This CDR3 contains 15 residues. J gave up 5 bases and V 5 bases, and 11 bases lay outside the gene matches. Written as DNA, the CDR3 is TGTGCCAGCAGCCCTCGACAGGGTGGGGGGACTGAAGCTTTCTTT. It codes for CASSPRQGGGTEAFF.

This clone was seen a few times. The J gene is TRBJ1-4, the V gene TRBV6-6; 9 bases are shared with TRBD1. Germline V CDR1 and CDR2: MNHNY, SVGAGI (reference sequence). Trimming cost V 6 bases and J 4 bases; bases outside gene matches: 6. This CDR3 is 15 amino acids long. The CDR3 DNA is TGTGCCAGCAGGCAACAGGGGGCTGGTAATGAAAAACTGTTTTTT. Translated: CASRQQGAGNEKLFF.

CDR3 loop: CASSPGDWEFQPQHF. In DNA, the CDR3 is TGTGCCAGCAGCCCAGGGGATTGGGAGTTTCAGCCCCAGCATTTT. This chain connects TRBV5-5 to TRBJ1-5; D is possibly TRBD1 (6 bases). This CDR3 spans 15 amino acids. Germline CDR1 is SGHKS and CDR2 is YYEKEE (reference sequence). The ends were cut back, 4 bases at V and 6 bases at J, with 17 bases in the middle. The full variable domain, with the rest looked up from reference TRBV5-5 and TRBJ1-5, is DAGVTQSPTHLIKTRGQQVTLRCSPISGHKSVSWYQQVLGQGPQFIFQYYEKEERGRGNFPDRFSARQFPNYSSELNVNALLLGDSALYLCASSPGDWEFQPQHFGDGTRLSIL.

The rearrangement uses TRBV5-1 and TRBJ2-3; the match to TRBD2 covers 16 bases. The CDR3 runs to 21 residues. Germline CDR1 is SGHRS and CDR2 is YFSETQ. Trimming at V came to 2 bases and at J to 2 bases, leaving 14 bases not matched to a gene. CDR3 sequence: CASSFHFPGLAGGPDTDTQYF. The CDR3 DNA sequence: TGCGCCAGCAGCTTCCACTTCCCGGGACTAGCGGGGGGGCCAGACACAGATACGCAGTATTTT. Together with reference TRBV5-1 and TRBJ2-3, the CDR3 gives the full variable domain: KAGVTQTPRYLIKTRGQQVTLSCSPISGHRSVSWYQQTPGQGLQFLFEYFSETQRNKGNFPGRFSGRQFSNSRSEMNVSTLELGDSALYLCASSFHFPGLAGGPDTDTQYFGPGTRLTVL.